Presented here are 21 T cell receptor beta chains from one specimen sequenced in a study of T cell changes during pregnancy in multiple sclerosis (dated by TCRdb to the late 2010s). The library was made by the immunoSEQ multiplex PCR assay. This is the immuneACCESS table as TCRdb keeps it, with only in-frame sequences that have V and J called. A part of the clones is gone; compared with another copy, unresolved V genes explain less than half, and the rest is unexplained. Across this sample there are tens of thousands of clones, with around 93% seen only once. 1.5% to 2% of the sample is taken by the ten largest. Sequenced here: peripheral blood, sampled in the first trimester of pregnancy. The receptor set was obtained from a female donor in good health, enrolled as a control in a pregnancy study.

The V gene is TRBV7-8, the J gene TRBJ2-5; 7 positions match TRBD2. The germline V gene encodes CDR1 SGHVS and CDR2 FQNEAQ. Unmatched junction bases numbered 9, after V lost 4 bases and J lost 1 base. The CDR3 covers 16 residues. The CDR3 nucleotides read TGTGCCAGCAGCTCGCGGGCTAGCGGTGTCCAAGAGACCCAGTACTTC. Protein sequence: CASSSRASGVQETQYF.

For this clone: At one of its ends the junction is not consistent with the germline gene, which may arise from a read error. The chain uses TRBV4-3 and TRBJ1-4, with 8 bases lining up with TRBD1. CDR1 is LGHNA and CDR2 is YSLEER in the germline V gene. This CDR3 comprises 13 residues. CDR3 region: CASSQSWGGTGIF. CDR3 DNA: TGCGCCAGCAGCCAAAGCTGGGGGGGGACAGGTATTTTT.

The chain links TRBV5-8 to TRBJ1-2; 9 bases align to TRBD1. Germline V gene lookup returns CDR1 SGHTS and CDR2 YDEGEE. The CDR3 covers 15 residues. V dropped 1 base and J dropped 6; count of bases not matched to a gene: 7. CDR3 region: CASSLMGTGYDGYTF. The CDR3 DNA reads TGTGCCAGCAGCTTGATGGGGACAGGGTACGATGGCTACACCTTC.

The chain recombines TRBV5-1 with TRBJ2-5; a weak D match, TRBD1 (5 bases). Germline-derived CDR1 and CDR2 are SGHRS and YFSETQ. V gave up 3 bases and J gave up 2 bases, with 20 bases separating them. The CDR3 is 17 residues long. DNA of the CDR3: TGCGCCAGCAGCTGGAGCATATTCGACAGCATACAAGAGACCCAGTACTTC. This translates into CASSWSIFDSIQETQYF.

The rearrangement uses TRBV7-9 and TRBJ1-1; D may be TRBD1 (6 bases). The germline gives CDR1 SEHNR, CDR2 FQNEAQ (reference sequence). V was pared by 4 bases and J by 2 bases, with 11 bases between. The CDR3 spans 14 residues. The CDR3 is CASSYRDTNTEAFF. The CDR3, as DNA: TGTGCCAGCAGCTACCGGGACACCAACACTGAAGCTTTCTTT.

This chain uses TRBV6-1 with TRBJ1-2; the D gene is possibly TRBD1 (5 bases). The germline V gene encodes CDR1 MNHNS and CDR2 SASEGT. V shed 6 bases and J shed 7 bases, with 15 bases lying between them. The CDR3 has 13 amino acids. The CDR3 DNA reads as TGTGCCAGCAGGCCTTTCCCGGGGGGTGGCTACACCTTC. This gives the protein CASRPFPGGGYTF.

The V call is TRBV5-6, the J call TRBJ1-4; D is unclear. The CDR3 has 13 amino acids. Per germline, CDR1 SGHDT and CDR2 YYEEEE. V lost 5 bases and J lost 7, with 12 bases in between. This CDR3 is CASRAGELEKLFF. The CDR3 DNA is TGTGCCAGCAGGGCGGGAGAACTTGAAAAACTGTTTTTT.

This clone has more than one count but fewer than ten. The gene calls are TRBV7-9 and TRBJ1-5; the match to TRBD1 covers 10 bases. V was pared by 5 bases and J by 5 bases, with 6 bases of the junction left unmatched. The CDR3 loop spans 15 amino acids. Germline loops: CDR1 SEHNR, CDR2 FQNEAQ (reference sequence). The CDR3 coding sequence is TGTGCCAGCAGCCCCGGGACAGGGGTTTATCAGCCCCAGCATTTT. It specifies CASSPGTGVYQPQHF.

V usage is TRBV9 and J usage is TRBJ1-2; D call uncertain. The V gene's germline CDR1 is SGDLS and CDR2 YYNGEE. The length of the CDR3 is 14 residues. The V gene lost 7 bases and the J gene lost 7 bases, with 20 bases spanning the gap. The CDR3 nucleotides are TGTGCCAGCGGTTCCCTGGGAGGGCTAGGTGGCTACACCTTC. As protein: CASGSLGGLGGYTF.

This chain joins TRBV29-1 and TRBJ2-7, with 9 bases fitting TRBD1. The germline V gene encodes CDR1 SQVTM and CDR2 ANQGSEA. CDR3 length equals 16 residues. V gave up 0 bases and J gave up 6 bases; unmatched junction bases: 12. Here the CDR3 reads CSVEDFPGTGLGEQYF. The DNA of the CDR3 is TGCAGCGTTGAAGATTTCCCCGGGACAGGGTTAGGCGAGCAGTACTTC.

This chain links TRBV30 with TRBJ1-5; no reliable D call. Germline CDR1 and CDR2: GTSNPN and SVGIG (reference sequence). The CDR3 is 14 residues long. V shed 0 bases and J shed 6 bases, with 12 bases lying between them. In DNA form, the CDR3 reads TGTGCCTGGAGTGTAAAACACAGCGGTCAGCCCCAGCATTTT. Translating gives CAWSVKHSGQPQHF. Together with reference TRBV30 and TRBJ1-5, the CDR3 gives the full variable domain: SQTIHQWPATLVQPVGSPLSLECTVEGTSNPNLYWYRQAAGRGLQLLFYSVGIGQISSEVPQNLSASRPQDRQFILSSKKLLLSDSGFYLCAWSVKHSGQPQHFGDGTRLSIL.

The genes are TRBV5-1 and TRBJ2-5; 9 bases align to TRBD2. V trimming: 0 bases; J trimming: 5 bases; junction bases outside the gene matches: 8. The CDR3 spans 16 residues. From germline, CDR1 is SGHRS and CDR2 YFSETQ. CDR3 in DNA: TGCGCCAGCAGCTTGGCTGTGCGGGGGGGACAGGAGACCCAGTACTTC. This sequence encodes CASSLAVRGGQETQYF.

The genes are TRBV9 and TRBJ2-1; D is possibly TRBD1 (6 bases). CDR1 is SGDLS, CDR2 YYNGEE, per germline. Trimming removed 1 base at V and 4 bases at J, with 12 bases between. The CDR3 has 15 amino acids. The CDR3 protein is CASSVQGTTYNEQFF. In DNA, the CDR3 is TGTGCCAGCAGCGTACAAGGGACAACTTACAATGAGCAGTTCTTC.

The rearrangement links TRBV7-2 to TRBJ2-4, with D tentatively TRBD1 (5 bases). There are 13 residues in the CDR3. From germline, CDR1 is SGHTA and CDR2 FQGNSA. The V end was cut by 1 base, the J end by 6 bases, with 7 bases between. The CDR3 spells CASSLGGGNIQYF. The CDR3 DNA sequence: TGTGCCAGCAGCTTAGGGGGCGGAAACATTCAGTACTTC. The entire variable domain, with the rest obtained from reference TRBV7-2 and TRBJ2-4, is as follows: GAGVSQSPSNKVTEKGKDVELRCDPISGHTALYWYRQSLGQGLEFLIYFQGNSAPDKSGLPSDRFSAERTGGSVSTLTIQRTQQEDSAVYLCASSLGGGNIQYFGAGTRLSVL.

This CDR3 is CASSLAGVSRGYTF. The DNA of the CDR3 is TGTGCCAGCAGCTTGGCCGGAGTATCGCGCGGCTACACCTTC. J is TRBJ1-2 and V is TRBV5-6; no firm D call. The germline gives CDR1 SGHDT, CDR2 YYEEEE. This CDR3 comprises 14 residues. With 0 bases removed from V and 8 bases from J, the gap between germline ends came to 14 bases.

This chain connects TRBV25-1 to TRBJ1-2; 8 bases fit TRBD1. The CDR3 runs to 13 residues. The J segment lost 6 bases and the V segment lost 1 base, leaving 1 base of the junction unmatched. CDR1 and CDR2 (germline): MGHDK, SYGVNS. This chain's CDR3 is CASSESGGNGYTF. The CDR3 DNA follows: TGTGCCAGCAGTGAATCAGGGGGCAATGGCTACACCTTC.

This chain uses TRBV18 with TRBJ1-2, with 8 bases matching TRBD1. Germline lookup yields CDR1 KGHSH and CDR2 LQKENI. V lost 4 bases, J lost 5 bases, and 3 bases stayed unmatched. The CDR3 contains 13 residues. The CDR3 nucleotides are TGTGCCAGCTCACAGGGACAGGATTATGGCTACACCTTC. Its protein is CASSQGQDYGYTF.

V gene TRBV7-2 combines with J gene TRBJ2-1; D is perhaps TRBD1 (5 bases). V lost 2 bases, J lost 9 bases, and 14 bases lay in between. Per the germline V gene, CDR1 is SGHTA and CDR2 is FQGNSA. CDR3 length equals 14 residues. The CDR3 DNA reads TGTGCCAGCAGCTTATCCCCAGGGCCGTTTGAGCAGTTCTTC. Its protein product is CASSLSPGPFEQFF. The full variable domain, completed using reference TRBV7-2 and TRBJ2-1, is GAGVSQSPSNKVTEKGKDVELRCDPISGHTALYWYRQSLGQGLEFLIYFQGNSAPDKSGLPSDRFSAERTGGSVSTLTIQRTQQEDSAVYLCASSLSPGPFEQFFGPGTRLTVL.

The chain combines TRBV9 with TRBJ1-1; 7 positions match TRBD1. CDR1 is SGDLS, CDR2 YYNGEE, per germline. Germline trimming cut 6 bases from V and 3 bases from J; bases unmatched to any gene: 8. The CDR3 is made up of 14 amino acids. CDR3 DNA sequence: TGTGCCAGCACCCCCCGACAGGGAGACACTGAAGCTTTCTTT. Translating it yields CASTPRQGDTEAFF.

J is TRBJ1-6 and V is TRBV30; D gene unclear. V shed 3 bases and J shed 7 bases, with 19 bases lying between them. The CDR3 length is 16 residues. Per the germline V gene, CDR1 is GTSNPN and CDR2 is SVGIG (reference sequence). The CDR3: CAWSPFEGLLNSPLHF. The CDR3 DNA reads TGTGCCTGGAGCCCCTTCGAGGGCCTGTTAAATTCACCCCTCCACTTT. The full variable domain, its missing parts supplied by reference TRBV30 and TRBJ1-6, is SQTIHQWPATLVQPVGSPLSLECTVEGTSNPNLYWYRQAAGRGLQLLFYSVGIGQISSEVPQNLSASRPQDRQFILSSKKLLLSDSGFYLCAWSPFEGLLNSPLHFGNGTRLTVT.

The rearrangement joins TRBV9 to TRBJ2-3; D call uncertain. The CDR3 is 13 residues long. Trimming removed 0 bases from V and 6 bases from J, with 8 bases in between. Germline V gene data show CDR1 as SGDLS and CDR2 as YYNGEE. In DNA, the CDR3 is TGTGCCAGCAGCGTAGCTAAAACCGATACGCAGTATTTT. Translated, it gives CASSVAKTDTQYF.